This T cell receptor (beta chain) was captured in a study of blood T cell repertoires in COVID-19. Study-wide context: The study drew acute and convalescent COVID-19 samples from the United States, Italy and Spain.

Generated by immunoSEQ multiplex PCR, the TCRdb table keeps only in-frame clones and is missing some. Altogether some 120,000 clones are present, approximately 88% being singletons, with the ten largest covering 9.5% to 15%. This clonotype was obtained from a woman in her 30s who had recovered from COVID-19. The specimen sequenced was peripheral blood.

The CDR3 sequence is CASLKPGAYEQYF. CDR3 nucleotide sequence: TGTGCCAGTCTTAAACCAGGGGCCTACGAGCAGTACTTC. The chain joins TRBV2 to TRBJ2-7; perhaps TRBD1 as D (6 bases). Germline CDR1 is SNHLY and CDR2 is FYNNEI. CDR3 length: 13 amino acids. V was pared by 9 bases and J by 2 bases, with 14 bases between.